These 7 T cell receptor beta chains were all obtained from the same sample, sequenced in a study of tumor-infiltrating lymphocytes in primary liver carcinoma. The researchers produced TCR beta cDNA from approximately 540 ng total RNA with a constant-region primer. It was through three nested multiplex PCR rounds of slightly modified ARM-PCR that TCR beta libraries arose. TRBV1-TRBV30 forward primers and a C-beta reverse primer were used in the first two PCR rounds, which each ran for around 11 cycles. TCRdb used MiXCR to reprocess the multiplex PCR reads, holding one entry per CDR3 protein. The table has nearly 200,000 distinct CDR3 sequences, almost 65% seen once. Researchers drew blood RNA from unsorted whole blood and extracted germline DNA as well. Sequencing used peripheral blood. The receptors shown here come from a woman aged 55-69 years with primary liver carcinoma and hepatitis B virus infection.

This clonotype showed up many times. This chain joins TRBV30 and TRBJ2-1; D unclear. Germline loops: CDR1 GTSNPN, CDR2 SVGIG (reference sequence). V was shortened by 4 bases and J by 0 bases, with 10 bases between the two germline ends. The CDR3 has 14 residues. Here the CDR3 DNA reads TGTGCCTGGACTCGTCGCAGCTCCTACAATGAGCAGTTCTTC. Translation: CAWTRRSSYNEQFF.

This clonotype was seen many times. The V and J genes are TRBV11-2 and TRBJ2-7; D is undetermined. The CDR3 loop spans 15 amino acids. V was pared by 1 base and J by 0 bases, with 10 bases between. Germline CDR1 SGHAT, CDR2 FQNNGV. The CDR3 sequence is CASSLAPEDSYEQYF. For the CDR3, the DNA is TGTGCCAGCAGCTTAGCCCCAGAAGACTCCTACGAGCAGTACTTC.

V usage is TRBV11-2 and J usage is TRBJ1-4, with D unresolved. The CDR3 contains 16 residues. V was pared by 0 bases and J by 14 bases, with 22 bases between. CDR1 SGHAT and CDR2 FQNNGV come from the germline V gene. The CDR3 is CASSLDLLSSGENLFF. CDR3 bases: TGTGCCAGCAGCTTAGACCTCCTTTCCTCTGGAGAGAACCTGTTTTTT.

For this clonotype: The junction shows a germline mismatch at one end, possibly a read error. The chain combines TRBV6-1 with TRBJ2-5; maybe TRBD1 (6 bases). Germline loops: CDR1 MNHNS, CDR2 SASEGT. There are 15 residues in the CDR3. The CDR3 DNA sequence: TGTGCCAGCAGGTACTGGACAGACAGTCGAGAGACCCGGTACTTC. Translating it yields CASRYWTDSRETRYF.

The chain joins TRBV20-1 to TRBJ2-6; 8 bases are shared with TRBD1. Trimming at V came to 2 bases and at J to 4 bases, leaving 7 bases not matched to a gene. The CDR3 extends over 16 amino acids. CDR1 is DFQATT and CDR2 is SNEGSKA in the germline V gene (reference sequence). The CDR3 DNA reads as TGCAGTGCTAGAAGGCAGGGGGCCTCCGGGGCCAACGTCCTGACTTTC. It translates to CSARRQGASGANVLTF.

Notes on this clonotype: A much bigger clone sits one base away, suggesting this may be a read error. This chain links TRBV5-4 with TRBJ2-3; D unclear. CDR3 length: 13 amino acids. Germline lookup yields CDR1 SGHNT and CDR2 YYREEE (reference sequence). Trimming took off 4 bases at V and 3 bases at J, with 9 bases between the two ends. The CDR3 region has the DNA TGTGCCAGCAGCCTTTTAGTAACAGATACGCAGTATTTT. Translating it yields CASSLLVTDTQYF.

A remark on this clonotype: This sequence may be a read error, since a much larger clone differs from it by one base. The genes are TRBV11-2 and TRBJ2-1; D may correspond to TRBD1 or TRBD2 (5 bases each). The CDR3 has 16 amino acids. V was clipped by 8 bases and J by 0 bases, with 17 bases between them. Germline V gives CDR1 SGHAT, CDR2 FQNNGV. CDR3 loop: CASGHLSGPSYNEQFF. CDR3 bases: TGTGCCAGCGGCCATCTTTCGGGACCCTCCTACAATGAGCAGTTCTTC.